What follows are 8 T cell receptor beta chains derived from one specimen sequenced in a study of T cell responses to AZD1222 COVID-19 vaccine. Sequenced by immunoSEQ multiplex PCR; TCRdb stores in-frame clones only, minus some. The sample lists around 70,000 clones, about 80% occurring once. Sequences were derived from peripheral blood, sampled on day 0 of AZD1222 vaccination. The receptors come from an adult in good health.

CDR3 in amino acids: CATSRDQGGLPEAFF. The DNA of the CDR3 is TGTGCCACCAGCAGAGACCAAGGGGGTCTCCCTGAAGCTTTCTTT. The chain has TRBV15 and TRBJ1-1; tentative D call: TRBD1 (6 bases). The CDR3 consists of 15 residues. The V end was cut by 0 bases, the J end by 6 bases, with 14 bases between. Germline CDR1 reads LNHNV; CDR2 reads YYDKDF (reference sequence). The full variable domain, completed using reference TRBV15 and TRBJ1-1, is DAMVIQNPRYQVTQFGKPVTLSCSQTLNHNVMYWYQQKSSQAPKLLFHYYDKDFNNEADTPDNFQSRRPNTSFCFLDIRSPGLGDTAMYLCATSRDQGGLPEAFFGQGTRLTVV.

CDR3 residues: CASSADIAGPNPTDTQYF. Here the CDR3 DNA reads TGTGCCAGCAGCGCCGATATAGCGGGGCCTAATCCCACAGATACGCAGTATTTT. The V call is TRBV9, the J call TRBJ2-3; 8 bases match TRBD2. CDR1 is SGDLS and CDR2 is YYNGEE in the germline V gene. CDR3 length: 18 amino acids. Trimming took 3 bases from V and 2 from J; bases not matched to a gene: 14. Full variable domain (remainder filled in from reference TRBV9 and TRBJ2-3): DSGVTQTPKHLITATGQRVTLRCSPRSGDLSVYWYQQSLDQGLQFLIQYYNGEERAKGNILERFSAQQFPDLHSELNLSSLELGDSALYFCASSADIAGPNPTDTQYFGPGTRLTVL.

Details on this clone: The junction departs from germline at one end; a sequencing error may be responsible. V usage is TRBV15 and J usage is TRBJ1-5, with 9 nucleotides matching TRBD1. The length of the CDR3 is 14 residues. The germline V gene has CDR1 LNHNV and CDR2 YYDKDF (reference sequence). CDR3 nucleotide sequence: TGTGCCACCAGCGGAGACAGGGGGTGGCAGCCCCAGCATTTT. Amino acids: CATSGDRGWQPQHF.

The chain has TRBV6-5 and TRBJ1-5; 11 bases agree with TRBD1. The CDR3 has 15 amino acids. V trimming: 11 bases; J trimming: 6 bases; junction bases outside the gene matches: 12. Germline V CDR1 and CDR2: MNHEY, SVGAGI. The CDR3 region has the DNA TGTGCCGGCACTCGGACAGGGGGCCTCTTTCAGCCCCAGCATTTT. The encoded protein is CAGTRTGGLFQPQHF.

Only one count was recorded for this clone. The chain combines TRBV10-3 with TRBJ1-2; 7 bases agree with TRBD1. Germline V gives CDR1 ENHRY, CDR2 SYGVKD. The CDR3 consists of 15 residues. Trimming took 6 bases from V and 8 from J; bases not matched to a gene: 15. Here the CDR3 reads CAISETPQGVRGYTF. Here the CDR3 DNA reads TGTGCCATCAGCGAAACACCGCAGGGGGTACGGGGCTACACCTTC.

This clone was observed a single time. The chain has TRBV9 and TRBJ2-2; 9 bases map to TRBD2. J lost 6 bases, V lost 4 bases, and 10 bases had no gene match. The CDR3 is 16 residues long. Germline V lookup: CDR1 SGDLS, CDR2 YYNGEE. The CDR3 loop reads CASSPRGGADSGELFF. CDR3 in DNA: TGTGCCAGCAGCCCGCGCGGGGGGGCCGACTCCGGGGAGCTGTTTTTT.

This chain joins TRBV5-8 and TRBJ1-4; maybe TRBD1 (5 bases). Germline lookup yields CDR1 SGHTS and CDR2 YDEGEE. V was pared by 4 bases and J by 3 bases, with 13 bases between. This CDR3 has 15 amino acids. The chain's CDR3 is CASSGRGPANEKLFF. The CDR3 region has the DNA TGTGCCAGCAGCGGGAGGGGACCAGCTAATGAAAAACTGTTTTTT.

The CDR3 reads CASRKTGLAGAVEQYF. The CDR3 bases are TGTGCCAGCAGGAAAACCGGACTAGCGGGGGCGGTCGAGCAGTACTTC. The genes are TRBV27 and TRBJ2-7, with 13 bases identical to TRBD2. From germline, CDR1 is MNHEY and CDR2 SMNVEV (reference sequence). This CDR3 has 16 residues. V dropped 6 bases and J dropped 6; count of bases not matched to a gene: 11.